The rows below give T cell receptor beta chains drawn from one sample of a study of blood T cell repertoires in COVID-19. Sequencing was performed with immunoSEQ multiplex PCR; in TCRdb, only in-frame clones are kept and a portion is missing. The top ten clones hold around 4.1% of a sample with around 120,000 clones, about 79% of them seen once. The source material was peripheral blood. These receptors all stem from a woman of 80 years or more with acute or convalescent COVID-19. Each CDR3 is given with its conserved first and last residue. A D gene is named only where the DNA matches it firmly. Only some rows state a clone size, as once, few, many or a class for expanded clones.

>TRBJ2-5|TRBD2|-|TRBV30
CAWGRGGERETQYF
TGTGCCTGGGGCCGCGGGGGGGAGAGGGAGACCCAGTACTTC
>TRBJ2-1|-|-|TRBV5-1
CASSLGPSGEPNNEQFF
TGCGCCAGCAGCCTTGGCCCCAGCGGAGAACCAAACAATGAGCAGTTCTTC
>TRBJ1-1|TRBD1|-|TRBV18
CASSSNPRQGADEAFF
TGTGCCAGCTCATCGAACCCGAGACAGGGGGCAGATGAAGCTTTCTTT
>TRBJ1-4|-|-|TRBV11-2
CASSSATNEKLFF
TGTGCCAGCAGCTCCGCAACTAATGAAAAACTGTTTTTT
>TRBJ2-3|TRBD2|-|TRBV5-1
CASSTGTSGTDTQYF
TGCGCCAGCAGCACCGGGACTAGCGGCACAGATACGCAGTATTTT
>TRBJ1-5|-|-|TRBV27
CASSPTGRNDQPQHF
TGTGCCAGCAGTCCTACAGGGCGTAACGATCAGCCCCAGCATTTT
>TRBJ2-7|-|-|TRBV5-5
CASSLEGTRREQYF
TGTGCCAGCAGCTTGGAAGGGACACGCCGCGAGCAGTACTTC
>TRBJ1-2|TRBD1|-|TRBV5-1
CASSLETGRPGGYTF
TGCGCCAGCAGCTTGGAGACAGGGAGACCCGGTGGCTACACCTTC
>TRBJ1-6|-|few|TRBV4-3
CASSQDAFPSYSPLHF
TGCGCCAGCAGCCAAGATGCGTTCCCATCCTACTCACCCCTCCACTTT
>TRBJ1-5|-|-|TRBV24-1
CATSDSRVSGPQHF
TGTGCCACCAGTGATTCCAGGGTAAGTGGGCCCCAGCATTTT
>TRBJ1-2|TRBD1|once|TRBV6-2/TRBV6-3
CASSYRDSPNYGYTF
TGTGCCAGCAGTTACCGGGACAGCCCTAACTATGGCTACACCTTC
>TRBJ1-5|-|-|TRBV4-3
CASSQSVTQPQHF
TGCGCCAGCAGCCAAAGCGTGACTCAGCCCCAGCATTTT
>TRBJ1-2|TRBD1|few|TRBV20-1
CSASPGQGLYGYTF
TGCAGTGCTAGTCCGGGACAGGGACTATATGGCTACACCTTC
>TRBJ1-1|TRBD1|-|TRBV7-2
CASSLTGGTEAFF
TGTGCCAGCAGCTTAACAGGGGGCACTGAAGCTTTCTTT
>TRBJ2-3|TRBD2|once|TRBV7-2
CASSFRASGSTSTDTQYF
TGTGCCAGCAGCTTTCGGGCTAGCGGCAGTACTAGCACAGATACGCAGTATTTT
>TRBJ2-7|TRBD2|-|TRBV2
CASSEGLAGYEQYF
TGTGCCAGCAGTGAAGGGCTAGCGGGCTACGAGCAGTACTTC
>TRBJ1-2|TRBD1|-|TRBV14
CASSRTGTGGSGYTF
TGTGCCAGCAGCCGTACCGGGACAGGGGGCTCTGGCTACACCTTC
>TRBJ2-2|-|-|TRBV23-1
CASSHDSANTGELFF
TGCGCCAGCAGTCACGACAGCGCGAACACCGGGGAGCTGTTTTTT
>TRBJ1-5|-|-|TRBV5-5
CASRPAGTINQPQHF
TGTGCCAGCAGGCCGGCAGGGACAATAAACCAGCCCCAGCATTTT
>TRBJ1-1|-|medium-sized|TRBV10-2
CASSSRQAQGGAFF
TGCGCCAGCAGTAGTAGACAGGCCCAAGGGGGAGCTTTCTTT
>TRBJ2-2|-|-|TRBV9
CASSIGHEGGAGELFF
TGTGCCAGCAGCATAGGTCACGAGGGCGGGGCCGGGGAGCTGTTTTTT
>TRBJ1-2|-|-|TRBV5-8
CASSFQDIYGYTF
TGTGCCAGCAGCTTCCAGGACATCTATGGCTACACCTTC
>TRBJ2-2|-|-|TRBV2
CASIQGRTGELFF
TGTGCCAGCATTCAGGGGCGAACCGGGGAGCTGTTTTTT
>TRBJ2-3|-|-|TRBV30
CAWSKGSGRGDTDTQYF
TGTGCCTGGAGTAAAGGGTCAGGACGGGGAGACACAGATACGCAGTATTTT
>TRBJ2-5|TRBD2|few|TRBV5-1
CASSLTSGGGETQYF
TGCGCCAGCAGCTTGACTAGCGGGGGAGGAGAGACCCAGTACTTC
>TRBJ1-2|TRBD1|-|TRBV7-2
CASSLTLGTGGALYGYTF
TGTGCCAGCAGCCTTACCCTTGGGACAGGGGGCGCTCTCTATGGCTACACCTTC
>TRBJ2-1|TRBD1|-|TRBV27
CASSVTGQGLTEQFF
TGTGCCAGCAGCGTGACCGGACAGGGCTTGACTGAGCAGTTCTTC
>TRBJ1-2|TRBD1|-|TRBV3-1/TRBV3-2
CASSQGVTGGLGYTF
TGTGCCAGCAGCCAAGGGGTGACAGGGGGCCTTGGCTACACCTTC
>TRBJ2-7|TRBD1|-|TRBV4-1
CASSLGQATTYEQYF
TGCGCCAGCAGCTTGGGACAGGCGACCACCTACGAGCAGTACTTC
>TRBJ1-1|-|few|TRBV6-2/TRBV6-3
CASSYRAGVFTEAFF
TGTGCCAGCAGTTACCGGGCAGGGGTTTTCACTGAAGCTTTCTTT
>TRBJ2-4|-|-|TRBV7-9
CASSIGGAKNIQYF
TGTGCCAGCAGTATAGGAGGAGCCAAAAACATTCAGTACTTC
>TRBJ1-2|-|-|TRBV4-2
CASSQVSGNGYTF
TGTGCCAGCAGCCAAGTGTCAGGGAACGGCTACACCTTC
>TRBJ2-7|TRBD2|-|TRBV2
CASSAGGAYEQYF
TGTGCCAGCAGTGCGGGGGGGGCCTACGAGCAGTACTTC
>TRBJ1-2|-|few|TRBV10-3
CAIGGNYGYTF
TGTGCCATCGGCGGGAACTATGGCTACACCTTC
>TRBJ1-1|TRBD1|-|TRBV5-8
CASSLAWSPGGNTEAFF
TGTGCCAGCAGCTTGGCGTGGTCCCCAGGGGGGAACACTGAAGCTTTCTTT
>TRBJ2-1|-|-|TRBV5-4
CASSSRTDSYNEQFF
TGTGCCAGCAGCTCTCGGACTGACTCCTACAATGAGCAGTTCTTC
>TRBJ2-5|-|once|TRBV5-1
CASSLQGRMEETQYF
TGCGCCAGCAGCTTGCAGGGCAGAATGGAAGAGACCCAGTACTTC
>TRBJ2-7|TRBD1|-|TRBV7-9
CASSLVGQGPEQYF
TGTGCCAGCAGCTTAGTGGGACAGGGTCCCGAGCAGTACTTC
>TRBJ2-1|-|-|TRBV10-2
CASSESFGGSLYNEQFF
TGCGCCAGCAGTGAGAGTTTTGGGGGCTCCCTCTACAATGAGCAGTTCTTC
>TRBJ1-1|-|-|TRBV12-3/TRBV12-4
CASSPGGDTEAFF
TGTGCCAGCAGTCCCGGCGGGGACACTGAAGCTTTCTTT
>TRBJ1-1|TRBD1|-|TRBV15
CATSRDGQGATEAFF
TGTGCCACCAGCAGAGATGGGCAGGGGGCCACTGAAGCTTTCTTT
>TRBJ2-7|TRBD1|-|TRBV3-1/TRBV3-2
CASSLDTGAYEQYF
TGTGCCAGCAGCCTAGACACAGGGGCGTACGAGCAGTACTTC
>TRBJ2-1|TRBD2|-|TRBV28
CASSLPSGMVYNEQFF
TGTGCCAGCAGTTTACCCAGCGGGATGGTTTACAATGAGCAGTTCTTC
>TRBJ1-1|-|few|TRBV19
CATPDKGMYTEAFF
TGTGCCACCCCGGACAAGGGTATGTACACTGAAGCTTTCTTT
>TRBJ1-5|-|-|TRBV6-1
CASSEFPRGSNQPQHF
TGTGCCAGCAGTGAATTTCCCAGGGGAAGCAATCAGCCCCAGCATTTT
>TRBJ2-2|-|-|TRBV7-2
CASSVRQDPNTGELFF
TGTGCCAGCAGCGTAAGACAGGACCCGAACACCGGGGAGCTGTTTTTT
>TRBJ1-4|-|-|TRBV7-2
CASSPDWGDNEKLFF
TGTGCCAGCAGCCCGGACTGGGGGGACAATGAAAAACTGTTTTTT
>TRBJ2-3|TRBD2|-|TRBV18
CASSTTSGSPTDTQYF
TGTGCCAGCTCAACTACTAGCGGGAGCCCAACAGATACGCAGTATTTT
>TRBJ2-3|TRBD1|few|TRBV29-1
CSVAPTGADTQYF
TGCAGCGTCGCGCCGACAGGGGCGGATACGCAGTATTTT
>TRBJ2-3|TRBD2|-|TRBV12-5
CASGPRGGNTDTQYF
TGTGCTAGTGGCCCCCGGGGGGGGAACACAGATACGCAGTATTTT
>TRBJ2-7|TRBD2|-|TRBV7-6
CASSPRTSGGEQYF
TGTGCCAGCAGCCCTAGGACTAGCGGGGGCGAGCAGTACTTC
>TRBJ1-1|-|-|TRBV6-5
CASSDMRGTEAFF
TGTGCCAGCAGCGATATGCGGGGGACTGAAGCTTTCTTT
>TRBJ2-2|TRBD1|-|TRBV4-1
CASRRGLNANTGELFF
TGCGCCAGCAGGAGGGGGCTCAACGCGAACACCGGGGAGCTGTTTTTT
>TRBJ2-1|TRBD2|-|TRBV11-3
CASSLGGAGGYNEQFF
TGTGCCAGCAGCTTAGGAGGGGCGGGGGGCTACAATGAGCAGTTCTTC
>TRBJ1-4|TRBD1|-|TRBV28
CASSWVGQGEEKLFF
TGTGCCAGCAGTTGGGTTGGGCAGGGGGAAGAAAAACTGTTTTTT
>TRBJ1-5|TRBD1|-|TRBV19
CASSRTGVSNQPQHF
TGTGCCAGTAGCAGGACAGGGGTTAGCAATCAGCCCCAGCATTTT